These 2 T cell receptor beta chains were all obtained from the same sample, sequenced in a study of T cell responses to AZD1222 COVID-19 vaccine. Profiled with immunoSEQ multiplex PCR; TCRdb holds only in-frame clones, not every one. The data contain approximately 110,000 clones, approximately 87% of them singletons. Specimen: peripheral blood, collected 28 days after the second AZD1222 dose. Source of these receptors: an adult who received the AZD1222 COVID-19 vaccine.

The V call is TRBV2, the J call TRBJ2-7, with 7 nucleotides matching TRBD1. This CDR3 contains 12 residues. Germline V gene lookup returns CDR1 SNHLY and CDR2 FYNNEI. Trimming removed 7 bases from V and 5 bases from J; junction bases left unmatched: 5. CDR3 in amino acids: CASKPTGNEQYF. The CDR3 bases are TGTGCCAGCAAACCGACAGGGAACGAGCAGTACTTC.

The chain couples TRBV7-9 to TRBJ2-2, with 7 bases matching TRBD1. The CDR3 loop spans 15 amino acids. Germline values: CDR1 SEHNR, CDR2 FQNEAQ (reference sequence). The V segment lost 4 bases and the J segment 4 bases; nucleotides outside the gene matches: 6. The CDR3 here is CASSSRGIGTGELFF. CDR3 DNA: TGTGCCAGCAGCTCCAGGGGGATTGGCACCGGGGAGCTGTTTTTT.